This record looks at one T cell receptor (beta chain) sequence and its context. The data derive from a study of T cell responses to AZD1222 COVID-19 vaccine. In the study overall: Whether given at about 4 or about 12 weeks, second doses were pooled.

Repertoires were generated with immunoSEQ multiplex PCR, while TCRdb's copy carries only in-frame clones and drops some. The sample contains 100,000 to 150,000 clones, less than 95% of which appear only once. Deletions cut 4 bases from V and 7 bases from J, with 20 bases between. Germline V gene sequence: CDR1 SGHKS, CDR2 YYEKEE (reference sequence). The CDR3 contains 15 residues. The source was peripheral blood, collected on day 0 of AZD1222 vaccination. The chain couples TRBV5-5 to TRBJ1-2, with D perhaps matching TRBD1 (6 bases). This TCR was recovered from an adult in good health. CDR3 DNA sequence: TGTGCCAGCAGCGTGCTGACAGGAGGGCGGAGTGGCTACACCTTC. It is translated as CASSVLTGGRSGYTF.